The T cell receptor beta chain under discussion was sequenced for a study of cytomegalovirus exposure and HLA in healthy donors. Findings and limits, study-wide: In the 120 validation repertoires, about 95% of cluster scores exceeded 0, per a later analysis.

Notes on this clone: Antigen specificity is unknown.

Profiling relied on immunoSEQ multiplex PCR, and the TCRdb table lists in-frame clones only, not all of them. This sample carries 90,000 to 150,000 clones, more than 75% of them seen once, and the ten largest clones take more than 5%. CDR3 length: 13 residues. Trimming took off 2 bases at V and 4 bases at J, with 8 bases between the two ends. Germline CDR1 and CDR2: SEHNR and FQNEAQ (reference sequence). Sequencing was carried out using PBMCs. This receptor was identified in a woman aged 18-29 years in good health and CMV-seropositive. The J gene is TRBJ1-1, the V gene TRBV7-9; D might be TRBD1 (5 bases). CDR3 sequence: CASSLQGLTEAFF. CDR3 nucleotide sequence: TGTGCCAGCAGCTTACAGGGACTCACTGAAGCTTTCTTT.